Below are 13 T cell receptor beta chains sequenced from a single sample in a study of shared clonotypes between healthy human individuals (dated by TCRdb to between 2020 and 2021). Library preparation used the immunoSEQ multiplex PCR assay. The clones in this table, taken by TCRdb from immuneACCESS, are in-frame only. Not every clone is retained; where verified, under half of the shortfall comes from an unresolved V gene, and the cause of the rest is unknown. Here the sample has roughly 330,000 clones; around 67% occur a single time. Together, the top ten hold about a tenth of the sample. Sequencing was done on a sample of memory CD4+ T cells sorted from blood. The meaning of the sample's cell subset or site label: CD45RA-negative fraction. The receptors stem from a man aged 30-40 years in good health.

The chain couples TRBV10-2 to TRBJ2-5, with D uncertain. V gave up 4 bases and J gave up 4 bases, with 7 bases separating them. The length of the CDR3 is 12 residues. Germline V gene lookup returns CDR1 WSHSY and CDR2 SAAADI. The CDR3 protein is CASSAEAETQYF. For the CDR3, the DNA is TGCGCCAGCAGTGCAGAAGCAGAGACCCAGTACTTC.

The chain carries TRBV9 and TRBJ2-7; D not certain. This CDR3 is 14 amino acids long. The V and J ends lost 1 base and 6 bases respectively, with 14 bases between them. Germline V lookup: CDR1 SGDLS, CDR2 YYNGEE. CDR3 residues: CASSVLSEAAEQYF. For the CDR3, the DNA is TGTGCCAGCAGCGTACTCTCAGAGGCTGCCGAGCAGTACTTC.

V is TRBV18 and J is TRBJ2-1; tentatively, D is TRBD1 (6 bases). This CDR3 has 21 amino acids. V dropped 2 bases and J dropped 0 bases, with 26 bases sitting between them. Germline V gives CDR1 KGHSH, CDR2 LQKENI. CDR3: CASSPGLGVTATGSSYNEQFF. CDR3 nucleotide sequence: TGTGCCAGCTCACCAGGGTTAGGGGTGACGGCTACAGGGAGCTCCTACAATGAGCAGTTCTTC. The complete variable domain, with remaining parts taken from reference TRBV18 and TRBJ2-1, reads NAGVMQNPRHLVRRRGQEARLRCSPMKGHSHVYWYRQLPEEGLKFMVYLQKENIIDESGMPKERFSAEFPKEGPSILRIQQVVRGDSAAYFCASSPGLGVTATGSSYNEQFFGPGTRLTVL.

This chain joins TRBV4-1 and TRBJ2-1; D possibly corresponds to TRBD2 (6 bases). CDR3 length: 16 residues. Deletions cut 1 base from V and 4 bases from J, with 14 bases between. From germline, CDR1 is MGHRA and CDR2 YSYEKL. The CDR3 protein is CASSQGRGSQYNEQFF. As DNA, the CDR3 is TGCGCCAGCAGCCAAGGGCGGGGCTCCCAGTACAATGAGCAGTTCTTC.

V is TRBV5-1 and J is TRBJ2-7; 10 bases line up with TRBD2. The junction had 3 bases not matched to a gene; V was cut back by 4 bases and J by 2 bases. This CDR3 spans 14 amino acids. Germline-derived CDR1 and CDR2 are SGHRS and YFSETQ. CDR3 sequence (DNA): TGCGCCAGCAGCACTAGCGGGGCGACCTACGAGCAGTACTTC. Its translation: CASSTSGATYEQYF.

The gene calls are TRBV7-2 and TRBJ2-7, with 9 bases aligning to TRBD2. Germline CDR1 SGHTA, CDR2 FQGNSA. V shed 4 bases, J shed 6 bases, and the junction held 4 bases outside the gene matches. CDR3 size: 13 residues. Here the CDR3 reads CASSSQREVEQYF. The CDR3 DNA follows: TGTGCCAGCAGCTCTCAGCGGGAGGTCGAGCAGTACTTC.

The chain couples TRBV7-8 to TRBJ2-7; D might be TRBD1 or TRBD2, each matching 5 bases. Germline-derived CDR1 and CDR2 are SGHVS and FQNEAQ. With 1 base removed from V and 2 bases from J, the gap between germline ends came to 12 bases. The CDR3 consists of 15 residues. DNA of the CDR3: TGTGCCAGCAGCTTAGTGGGGGTGAGGACCTACGAGCAGTACTTC. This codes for CASSLVGVRTYEQYF.

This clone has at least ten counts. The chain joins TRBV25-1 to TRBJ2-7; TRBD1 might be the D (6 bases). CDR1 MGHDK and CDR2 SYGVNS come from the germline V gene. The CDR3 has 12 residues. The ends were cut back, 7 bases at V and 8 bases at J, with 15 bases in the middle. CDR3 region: CASTREGDKQYF. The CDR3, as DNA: TGTGCCAGCACCCGTGAGGGGGACAAGCAGTACTTC.

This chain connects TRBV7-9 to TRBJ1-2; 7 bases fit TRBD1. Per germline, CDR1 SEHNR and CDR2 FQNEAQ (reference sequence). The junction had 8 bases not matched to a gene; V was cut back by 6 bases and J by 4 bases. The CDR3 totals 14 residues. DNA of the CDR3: TGTGCCAGCAGTCCTGGAACAGGGGTCTATGGCTACACCTTC. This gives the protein CASSPGTGVYGYTF.

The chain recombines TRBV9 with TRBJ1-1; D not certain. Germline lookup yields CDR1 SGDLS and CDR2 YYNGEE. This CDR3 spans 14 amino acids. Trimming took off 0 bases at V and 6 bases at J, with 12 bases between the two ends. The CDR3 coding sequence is TGTGCCAGCAGCGTAGCCCCCTCCGGGGCTGAAGCTTTCTTT. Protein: CASSVAPSGAEAFF.

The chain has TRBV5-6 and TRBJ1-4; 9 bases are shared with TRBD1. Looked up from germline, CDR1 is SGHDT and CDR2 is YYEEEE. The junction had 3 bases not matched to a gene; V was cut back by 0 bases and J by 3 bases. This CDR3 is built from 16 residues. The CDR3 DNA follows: TGTGCCAGCAGCTTGGGACAGGGGGTGGCTAATGAAAAACTGTTTTTT. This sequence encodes CASSLGQGVANEKLFF.

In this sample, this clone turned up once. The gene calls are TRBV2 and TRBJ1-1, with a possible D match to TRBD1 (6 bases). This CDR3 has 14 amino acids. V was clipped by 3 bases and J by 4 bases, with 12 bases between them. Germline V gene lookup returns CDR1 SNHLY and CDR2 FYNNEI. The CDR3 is CASSDGGPGTEAFF. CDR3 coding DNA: TGTGCCAGCAGTGATGGGGGCCCGGGCACTGAAGCTTTCTTT. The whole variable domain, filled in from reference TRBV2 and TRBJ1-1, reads EPEVTQTPSHQVTQMGQEVILRCVPISNHLYFYWYRQILGQKVEFLVSFYNNEISEKSEIFDDQFSVERPDGSNFTLKIRSTKLEDSAMYFCASSDGGPGTEAFFGQGTRLTVV.

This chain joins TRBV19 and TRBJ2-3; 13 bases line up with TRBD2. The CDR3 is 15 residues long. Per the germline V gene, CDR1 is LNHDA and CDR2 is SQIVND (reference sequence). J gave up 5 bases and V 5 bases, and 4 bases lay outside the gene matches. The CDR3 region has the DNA TGTGCCAGTAGTGATGGGACTAGCGGGGAAGATACGCAGTATTTT. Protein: CASSDGTSGEDTQYF.